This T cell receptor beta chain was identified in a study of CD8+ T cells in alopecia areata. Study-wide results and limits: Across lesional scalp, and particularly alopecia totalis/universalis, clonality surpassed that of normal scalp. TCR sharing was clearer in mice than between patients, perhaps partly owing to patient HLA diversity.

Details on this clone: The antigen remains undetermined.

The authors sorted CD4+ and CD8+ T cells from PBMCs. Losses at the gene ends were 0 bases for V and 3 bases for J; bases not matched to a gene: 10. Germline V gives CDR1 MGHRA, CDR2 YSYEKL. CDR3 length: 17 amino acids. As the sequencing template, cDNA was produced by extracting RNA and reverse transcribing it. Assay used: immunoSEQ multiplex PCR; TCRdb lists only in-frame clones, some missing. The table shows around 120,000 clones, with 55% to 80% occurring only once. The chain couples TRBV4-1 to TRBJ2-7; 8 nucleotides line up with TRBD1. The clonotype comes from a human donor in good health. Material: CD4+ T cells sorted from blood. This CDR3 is CASSQDLGTDRVYEQYF. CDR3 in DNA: TGCGCCAGCAGCCAAGATTTGGGAACGGACAGGGTCTACGAGCAGTACTTC.